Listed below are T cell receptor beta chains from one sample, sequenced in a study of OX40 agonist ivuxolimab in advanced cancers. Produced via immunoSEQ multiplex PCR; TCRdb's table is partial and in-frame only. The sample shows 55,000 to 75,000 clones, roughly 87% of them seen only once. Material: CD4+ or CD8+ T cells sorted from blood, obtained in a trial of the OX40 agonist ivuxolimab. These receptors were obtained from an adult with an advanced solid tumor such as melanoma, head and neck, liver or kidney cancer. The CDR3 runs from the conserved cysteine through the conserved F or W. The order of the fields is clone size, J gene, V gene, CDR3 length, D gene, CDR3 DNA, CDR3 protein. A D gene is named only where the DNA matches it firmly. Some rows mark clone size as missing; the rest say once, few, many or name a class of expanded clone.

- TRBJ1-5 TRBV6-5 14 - TGTGCCAGCAGTTACTCCCAGGGCGGTCAGCCCCAGCATTTT CASSYSQGGQPQHF
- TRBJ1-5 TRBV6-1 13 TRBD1 TGTGCCAGCAGTGGGACAGGTCATCAGCCCCAGCATTTT CASSGTGHQPQHF
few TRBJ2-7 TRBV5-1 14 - TGCGCCAGCAGCCCAAGGGGCCCTTCCTACGAGCAGTACTTC CASSPRGPSYEQYF
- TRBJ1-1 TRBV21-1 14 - TGTGCCAGCAGCCCCCCGCGGCAGGGGCCTGAAGCTTTCTTT CASSPPRQGPEAFF
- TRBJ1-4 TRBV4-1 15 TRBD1 TGCGCCAGCAGCCAAGTGGACAGGGCCAATGAAAAACTGTTTTTT CASSQVDRANEKLFF
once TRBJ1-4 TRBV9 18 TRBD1 TGTGCCAGCAGCTCCGCCTGGACAGGGAGGGCGGATAATGAAAAACTGTTTTTT CASSSAWTGRADNEKLFF
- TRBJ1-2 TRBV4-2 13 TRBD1 TGTGCCAGCAGCCAAGAACAGGGGTATGGCTACACCTTC CASSQEQGYGYTF
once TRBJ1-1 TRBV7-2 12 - TGTGCCAGCAGTTCCTCGACAGGCGCGCCTTTCTTT CASSSSTGAPFF
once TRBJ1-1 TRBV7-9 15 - TGTGCCAGCAGCTTAGGATCATATCGGGACACTGAAGCTTTCTTT CASSLGSYRDTEAFF
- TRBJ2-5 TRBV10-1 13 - TGCGCCAGCAGTGGACAGCTCCAAGAGACCCAGTACTTC CASSGQLQETQYF
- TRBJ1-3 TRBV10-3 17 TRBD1 TGTGCCATCAGCAGGACAGGGGATTGGGGATCTGGAAACACCATATATTTT CAISRTGDWGSGNTIYF
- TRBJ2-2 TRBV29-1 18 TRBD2 TGCAGCGCCTCTCTAGCGGGAGGACCCAGGGGTAACACCGGGGAGCTGTTTTTT CSASLAGGPRGNTGELFF
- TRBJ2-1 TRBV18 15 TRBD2 TGTGCCAGCTCCGTTGAAGCGGGAGGGTTTGGAGAGCAGTTCTTC CASSVEAGGFGEQFF
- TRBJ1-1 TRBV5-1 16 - TGCGCCAGCAGCCGTCTTGGCGACAGGAGGAACACTGAAGCTTTCTTT CASSRLGDRRNTEAFF
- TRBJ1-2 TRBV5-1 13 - TGCGCCAGCAGCTCGACCGCAAACTATGGCTACACCTTC CASSSTANYGYTF
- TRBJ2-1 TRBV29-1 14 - TGCAGCGTCCCCCCAGGAAGCTCCTACAATGAGCAGTTCTTC CSVPPGSSYNEQFF
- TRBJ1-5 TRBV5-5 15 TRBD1 TGTGCCAGCAGCTTCAGACAGGGACCCAATCAGCCCCAGCATTTT CASSFRQGPNQPQHF
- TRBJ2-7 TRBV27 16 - TGTGCCAGCAGCGGGGAGGGGGCCGGTTGGTCCTACGAGCAGTACTTC CASSGEGAGWSYEQYF
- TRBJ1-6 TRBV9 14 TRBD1 TGTGCCAGCAGAGCCACAGGGGATAATTCACCCCTCCACTTT CASRATGDNSPLHF
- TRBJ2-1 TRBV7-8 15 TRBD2 TGTGCCAGCAGCCCGGAGCGGGGGAAATACAATGAGCAGTTCTTC CASSPERGKYNEQFF
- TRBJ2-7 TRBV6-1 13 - TGTGCCACCAGGGGGGACAGAGCCTACGAGCAGTACTTC CATRGDRAYEQYF
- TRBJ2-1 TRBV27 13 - TGTGCCAGCAGCCCGTTGACAGGCCACGAGCAGTTCTTC CASSPLTGHEQFF
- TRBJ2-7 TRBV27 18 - TGTGCCAGCAGTTTATCTGTCAGGGGCCTGGCAGGGGCCTACGAGCAGTACTTC CASSLSVRGLAGAYEQYF
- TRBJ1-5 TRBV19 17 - TGTGCCAGTAGAGACGGGACACCGGGCAAATTGAATCAGCCCCAGCATTTT CASRDGTPGKLNQPQHF
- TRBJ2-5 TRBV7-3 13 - TGTGCCAGCAGCTTAACGAGCCAAGAGGCCCAGTACTTC CASSLTSQEAQYF
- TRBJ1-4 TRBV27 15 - TGTGCCAGCAGTTTACGCAGGACAACTAATGAAAAACTGTTTTTT CASSLRRTTNEKLFF
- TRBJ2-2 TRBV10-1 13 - TGCGCCAGCAGTGCTTGGGTCACCGGGGAGCTGTTTTTT CASSAWVTGELFF
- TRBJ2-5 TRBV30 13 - TGTGCCTGGAACCGTGCGAGCCAAGAGACCCAGTACTTC CAWNRASQETQYF
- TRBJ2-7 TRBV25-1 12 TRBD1 TGTGCCAGCTCCGGGACAGACTACGAGCAGTACTTC CASSGTDYEQYF
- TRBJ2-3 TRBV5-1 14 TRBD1 TGCGCCTCCACCCAGGGGGTTAGCACAGATACGCAGTATTTT CASTQGVSTDTQYF
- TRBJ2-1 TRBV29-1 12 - TGCAGCGTTGAAGATGTAGAAGATGAGCAGTTCTTC CSVEDVEDEQFF
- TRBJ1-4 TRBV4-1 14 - TGCGCCAGCAGCCAAGAGGTACTGGGCGAAAAACTGTTTTTT CASSQEVLGEKLFF